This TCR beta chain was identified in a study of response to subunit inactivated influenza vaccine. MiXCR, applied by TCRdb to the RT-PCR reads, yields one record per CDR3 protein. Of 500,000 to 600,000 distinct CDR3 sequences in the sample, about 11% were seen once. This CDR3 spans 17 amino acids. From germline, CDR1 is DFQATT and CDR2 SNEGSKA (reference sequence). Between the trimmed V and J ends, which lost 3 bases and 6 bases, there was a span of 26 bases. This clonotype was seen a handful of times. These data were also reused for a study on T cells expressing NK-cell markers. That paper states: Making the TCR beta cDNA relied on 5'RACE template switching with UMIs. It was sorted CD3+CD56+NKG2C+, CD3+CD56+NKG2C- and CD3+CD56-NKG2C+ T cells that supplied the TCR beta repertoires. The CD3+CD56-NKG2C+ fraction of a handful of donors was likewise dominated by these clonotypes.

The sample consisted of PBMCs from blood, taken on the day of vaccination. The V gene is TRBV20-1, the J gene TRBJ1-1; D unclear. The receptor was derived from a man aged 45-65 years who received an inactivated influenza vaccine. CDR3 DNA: TGCAGTGCTAGTCCCTTACACCCCCCCCTTTTTGTGTCTGAAGCTTTCTTT. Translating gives CSASPLHPPLFVSEAFF.